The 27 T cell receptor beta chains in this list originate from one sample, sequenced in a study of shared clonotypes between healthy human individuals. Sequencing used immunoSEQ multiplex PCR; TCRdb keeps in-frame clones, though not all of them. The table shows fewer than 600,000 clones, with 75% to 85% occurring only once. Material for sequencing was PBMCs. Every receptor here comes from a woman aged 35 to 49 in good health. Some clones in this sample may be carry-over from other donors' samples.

The DNA for the CDR3 is TGCGCCAGCAGTTCCGTTTTGACTAGCGGAGCTTACAATGAGCAGTTCTTC. It codes for CASSSVLTSGAYNEQFF. The J gene is TRBJ2-1, the V gene TRBV5-1, with 9 bases matching TRBD2. J lost 4 bases, V lost 5 bases, and 13 bases had no gene match. This CDR3 spans 17 amino acids. Germline lookup yields CDR1 SGHRS and CDR2 YFSETQ.

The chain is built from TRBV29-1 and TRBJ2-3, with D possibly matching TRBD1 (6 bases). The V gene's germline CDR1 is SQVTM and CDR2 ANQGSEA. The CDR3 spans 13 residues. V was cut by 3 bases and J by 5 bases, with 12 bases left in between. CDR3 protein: CSVDYTRGDTQYF. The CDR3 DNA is TGCAGCGTTGATTATACCAGGGGAGATACGCAGTATTTT.

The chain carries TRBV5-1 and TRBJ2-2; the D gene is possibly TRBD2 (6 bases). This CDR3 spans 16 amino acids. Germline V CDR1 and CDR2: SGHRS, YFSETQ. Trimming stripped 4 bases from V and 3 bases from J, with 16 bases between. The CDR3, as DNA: TGCGCCAGCAGCGGCGGGGCTAGTCGGGACACCGGGGAGCTGTTTTTT. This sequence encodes CASSGGASRDTGELFF. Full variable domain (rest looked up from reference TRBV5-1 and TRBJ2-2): KAGVTQTPRYLIKTRGQQVTLSCSPISGHRSVSWYQQTPGQGLQFLFEYFSETQRNKGNFPGRFSGRQFSNSRSEMNVSTLELGDSALYLCASSGGASRDTGELFFGEGSRLTVL.

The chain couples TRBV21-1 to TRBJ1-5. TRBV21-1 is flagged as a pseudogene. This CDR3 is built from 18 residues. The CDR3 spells CASSKVGEASIPNQPQHF. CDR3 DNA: TGTGCCAGCAGCAAAGTTGGGGAGGCCAGCATCCCCAATCAGCCCCAGCATTTT.

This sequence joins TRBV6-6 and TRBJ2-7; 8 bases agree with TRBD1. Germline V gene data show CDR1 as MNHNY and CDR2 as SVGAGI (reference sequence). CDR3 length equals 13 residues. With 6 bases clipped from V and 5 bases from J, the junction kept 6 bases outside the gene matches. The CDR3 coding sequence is TGTGCCAGCAGAGCGGACAGGGAGAACGAGCAGTACTTC. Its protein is CASRADRENEQYF.

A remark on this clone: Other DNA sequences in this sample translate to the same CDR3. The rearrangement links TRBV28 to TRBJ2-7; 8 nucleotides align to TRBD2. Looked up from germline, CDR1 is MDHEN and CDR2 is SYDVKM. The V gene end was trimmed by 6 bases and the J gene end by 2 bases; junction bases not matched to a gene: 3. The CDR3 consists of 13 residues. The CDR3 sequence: CASSRAGAYEQYF. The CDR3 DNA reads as TGTGCCAGCAGCCGAGCGGGGGCCTACGAGCAGTACTTC.

CDR3 amino acids: CASSQGQGSYEQYF. CDR3 nucleotide sequence: TGTGCCAGCAGCCAGGGACAGGGCTCCTACGAGCAGTACTTC. The gene calls are TRBV27 and TRBJ2-7; 9 bases align to TRBD1. Germline V gene data show CDR1 as MNHEY and CDR2 as SMNVEV (reference sequence). V was pared by 6 bases and J by 0 bases, with 3 bases of the junction left unmatched. The CDR3 consists of 14 residues.

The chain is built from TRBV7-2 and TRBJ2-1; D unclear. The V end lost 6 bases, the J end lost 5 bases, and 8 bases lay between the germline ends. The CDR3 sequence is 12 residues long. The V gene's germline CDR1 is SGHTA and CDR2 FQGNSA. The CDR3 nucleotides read TGTGCCAGCAGTCTCTTCAACAATGAGCAGTTCTTC. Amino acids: CASSLFNNEQFF. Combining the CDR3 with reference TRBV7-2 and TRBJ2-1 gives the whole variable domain GAGVSQSPSNKVTEKGKDVELRCDPISGHTALYWYRQSLGQGLEFLIYFQGNSAPDKSGLPSDRFSAERTGGSVSTLTIQRTQQEDSAVYLCASSLFNNEQFFGPGTRLTVL.

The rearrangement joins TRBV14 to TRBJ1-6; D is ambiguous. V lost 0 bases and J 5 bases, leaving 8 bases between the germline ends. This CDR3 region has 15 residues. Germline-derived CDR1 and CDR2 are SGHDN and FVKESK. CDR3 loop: CASSQERRNNSPLHF. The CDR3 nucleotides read TGTGCCAGCAGCCAAGAAAGACGGAATAATTCACCCCTCCACTTT. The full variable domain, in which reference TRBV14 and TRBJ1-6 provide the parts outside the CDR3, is EAGVTQFPSHSVIEKGQTVTLRCDPISGHDNLYWYRRVMGKEIKFLLHFVKESKQDESGMPNNRFLAERTGGTYSTLKVQPAELEDSGVYFCASSQERRNNSPLHFGNGTRLTVT.

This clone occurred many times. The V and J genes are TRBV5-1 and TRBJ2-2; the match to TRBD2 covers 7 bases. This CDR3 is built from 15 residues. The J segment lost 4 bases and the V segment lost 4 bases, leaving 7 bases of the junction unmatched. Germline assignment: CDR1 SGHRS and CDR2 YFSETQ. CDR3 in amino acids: CASSQTSLGTGELFF. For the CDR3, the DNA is TGCGCCAGCAGCCAGACTAGCCTCGGCACCGGGGAGCTGTTTTTT.

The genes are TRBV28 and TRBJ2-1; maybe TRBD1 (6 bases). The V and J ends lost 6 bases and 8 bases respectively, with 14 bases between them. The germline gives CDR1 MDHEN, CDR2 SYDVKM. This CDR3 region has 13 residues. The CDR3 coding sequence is TGTGCCAGCAGCAGAACCTCAGGGGATGAGCAGTTCTTC. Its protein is CASSRTSGDEQFF.

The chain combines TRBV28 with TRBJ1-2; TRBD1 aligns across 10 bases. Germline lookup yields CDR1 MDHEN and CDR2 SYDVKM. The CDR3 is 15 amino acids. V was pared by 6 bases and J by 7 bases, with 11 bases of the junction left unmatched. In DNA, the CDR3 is TGTGCCAGCAGCCTACCGGGACAGGGGCCGGGTGGCTACACCTTC. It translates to CASSLPGQGPGGYTF.

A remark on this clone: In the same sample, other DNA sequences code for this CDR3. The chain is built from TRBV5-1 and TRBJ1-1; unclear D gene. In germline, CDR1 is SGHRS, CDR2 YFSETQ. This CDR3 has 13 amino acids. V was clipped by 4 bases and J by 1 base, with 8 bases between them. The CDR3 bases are TGCGCCAGCAGCCCTCGGGGGAACACTGAAGCTTTCTTT. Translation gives CASSPRGNTEAFF.

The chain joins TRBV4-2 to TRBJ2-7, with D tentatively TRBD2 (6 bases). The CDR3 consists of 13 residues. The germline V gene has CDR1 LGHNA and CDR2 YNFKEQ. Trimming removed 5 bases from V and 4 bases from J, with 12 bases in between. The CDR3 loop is CASSSDRGYEQYF. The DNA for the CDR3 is TGTGCCAGCAGCTCAGACCGGGGGTACGAGCAGTACTTC.

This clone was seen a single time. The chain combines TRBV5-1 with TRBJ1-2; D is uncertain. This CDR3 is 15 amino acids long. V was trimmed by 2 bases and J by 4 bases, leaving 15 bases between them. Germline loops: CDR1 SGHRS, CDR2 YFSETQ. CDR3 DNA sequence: TGCGCCAGCAGCTTCTTGACTACCGGTGGCTATGGCTACACCTTC. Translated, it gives CASSFLTTGGYGYTF.

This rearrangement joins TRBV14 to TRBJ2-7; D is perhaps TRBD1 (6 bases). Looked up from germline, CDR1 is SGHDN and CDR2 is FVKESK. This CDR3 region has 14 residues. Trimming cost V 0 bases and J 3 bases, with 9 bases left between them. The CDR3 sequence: CASSQENRDYEQYF. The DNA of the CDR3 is TGTGCCAGCAGCCAAGAAAACAGGGACTACGAGCAGTACTTC. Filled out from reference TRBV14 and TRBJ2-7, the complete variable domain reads EAGVTQFPSHSVIEKGQTVTLRCDPISGHDNLYWYRRVMGKEIKFLLHFVKESKQDESGMPNNRFLAERTGGTYSTLKVQPAELEDSGVYFCASSQENRDYEQYFGPGTRLTVT.

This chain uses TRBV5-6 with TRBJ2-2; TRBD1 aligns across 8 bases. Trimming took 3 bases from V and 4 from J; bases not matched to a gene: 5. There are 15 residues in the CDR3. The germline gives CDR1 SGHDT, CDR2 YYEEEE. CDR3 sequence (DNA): TGTGCCAGCAGCTGGACAGGGCCATCCACCGGGGAGCTGTTTTTT. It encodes CASSWTGPSTGELFF.

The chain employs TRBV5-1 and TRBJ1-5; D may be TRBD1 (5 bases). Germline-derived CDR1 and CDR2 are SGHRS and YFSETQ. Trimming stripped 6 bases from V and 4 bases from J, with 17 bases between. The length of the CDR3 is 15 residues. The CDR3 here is CASTLDGGRNQPQHF. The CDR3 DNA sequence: TGCGCCAGCACCCTGGACGGGGGTAGGAATCAGCCCCAGCATTTT.

CDR3 region: CASGTARNEQFF. Here the CDR3 DNA reads TGTGCCAGCGGGACTGCTCGCAATGAGCAGTTCTTC. The V gene is TRBV2, the J gene TRBJ2-1; TRBD2 might be the D (6 bases). Trimming cost V 8 bases and J 6 bases, with 11 bases left between them. The V gene's germline CDR1 is SNHLY and CDR2 FYNNEI. CDR3 length: 12 amino acids.

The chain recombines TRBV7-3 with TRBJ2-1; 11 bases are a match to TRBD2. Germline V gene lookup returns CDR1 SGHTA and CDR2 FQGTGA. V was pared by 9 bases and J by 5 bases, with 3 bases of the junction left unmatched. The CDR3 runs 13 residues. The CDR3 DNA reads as TGTGCCAGTCGACTAGCGGGAAACAATGAGCAGTTCTTC. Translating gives CASRLAGNNEQFF.

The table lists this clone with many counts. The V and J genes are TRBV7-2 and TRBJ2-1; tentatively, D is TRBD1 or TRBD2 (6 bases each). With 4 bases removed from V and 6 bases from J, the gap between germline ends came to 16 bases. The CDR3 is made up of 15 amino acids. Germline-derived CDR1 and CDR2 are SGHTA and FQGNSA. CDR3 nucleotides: TGTGCCAGCAGCTACCGGAGGGGGACTGTCAATGAGCAGTTCTTC. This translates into CASSYRRGTVNEQFF.

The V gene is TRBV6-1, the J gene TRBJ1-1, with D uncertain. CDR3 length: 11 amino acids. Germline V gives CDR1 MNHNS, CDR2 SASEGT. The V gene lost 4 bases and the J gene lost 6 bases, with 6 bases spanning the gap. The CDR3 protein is CASSGVAEAFF. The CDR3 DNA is TGTGCCAGCAGTGGAGTGGCTGAAGCTTTCTTT.

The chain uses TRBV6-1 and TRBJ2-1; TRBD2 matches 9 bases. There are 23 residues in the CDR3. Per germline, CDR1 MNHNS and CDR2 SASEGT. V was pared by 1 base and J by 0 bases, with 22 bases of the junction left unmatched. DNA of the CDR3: TGTGCCAGCAGTGAAGAAGGAATCGAGGGGACTAGCAATCAAGAGGGCTCCTACAATGAGCAGTTCTTC. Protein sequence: CASSEEGIEGTSNQEGSYNEQFF.

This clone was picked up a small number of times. The CDR3 loop reads CASSDSAEAFF. In nucleotides, the CDR3 is TGTGCCAGCAGTGACTCGGCTGAAGCTTTCTTT. The rearrangement uses TRBV25-1 and TRBJ1-1, with unresolved D. The CDR3 covers 11 residues. V gave up 3 bases and J gave up 6 bases, with 5 bases separating them. The germline CDR1 and CDR2 sequences are MGHDK and SYGVNS.

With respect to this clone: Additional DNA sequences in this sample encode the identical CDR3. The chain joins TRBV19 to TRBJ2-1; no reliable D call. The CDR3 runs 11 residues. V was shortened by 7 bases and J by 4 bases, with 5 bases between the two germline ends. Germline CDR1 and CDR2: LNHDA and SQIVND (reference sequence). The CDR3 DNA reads TGTGCCAGTACCAGTTACAATGAGCAGTTCTTC. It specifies CASTSYNEQFF. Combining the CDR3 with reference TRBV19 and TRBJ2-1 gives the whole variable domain DGGITQSPKYLFRKEGQNVTLSCEQNLNHDAMYWYRQDPGQGLRLIYYSQIVNDFQKGDIAEGYSVSREKKESFPLTVTSAQKNPTAFYLCASTSYNEQFFGPGTRLTVL.

CDR3 coding DNA: TGTGCCAGCTCACCTGGGACTAGCGGAGAGGCATGGAACATTCAGTACTTC. It is translated as CASSPGTSGEAWNIQYF. The chain has TRBV18 and TRBJ2-4, with TRBD2 matching 11 bases. Germline V lookup: CDR1 KGHSH, CDR2 LQKENI. CDR3 length: 17 amino acids. The junction had 11 bases not matched to a gene; V was cut back by 3 bases and J by 7 bases.

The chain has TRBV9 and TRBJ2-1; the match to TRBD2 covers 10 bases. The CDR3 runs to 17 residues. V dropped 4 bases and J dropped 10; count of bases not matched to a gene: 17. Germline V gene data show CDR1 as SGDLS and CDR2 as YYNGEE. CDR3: CASSPLSTSGIAEEQFF. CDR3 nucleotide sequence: TGTGCCAGCAGCCCCCTTTCTACTAGCGGGATTGCGGAAGAGCAGTTCTTC.